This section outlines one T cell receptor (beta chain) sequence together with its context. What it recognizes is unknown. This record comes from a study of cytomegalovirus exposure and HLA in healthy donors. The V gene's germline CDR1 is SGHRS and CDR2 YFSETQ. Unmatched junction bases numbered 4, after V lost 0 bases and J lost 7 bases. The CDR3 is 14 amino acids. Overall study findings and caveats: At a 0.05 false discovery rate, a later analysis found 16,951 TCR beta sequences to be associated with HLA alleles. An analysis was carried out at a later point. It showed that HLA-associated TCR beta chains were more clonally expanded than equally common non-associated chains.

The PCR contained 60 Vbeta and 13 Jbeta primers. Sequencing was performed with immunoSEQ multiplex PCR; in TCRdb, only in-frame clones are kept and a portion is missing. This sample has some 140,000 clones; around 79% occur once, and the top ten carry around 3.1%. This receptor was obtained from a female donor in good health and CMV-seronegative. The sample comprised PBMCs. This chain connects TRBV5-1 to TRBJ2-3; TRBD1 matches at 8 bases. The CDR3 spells CASSLAQGANTQYF. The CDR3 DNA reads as TGCGCCAGCAGCTTGGCCCAGGGGGCGAATACGCAGTATTTT.